This TCR beta chain was identified during a study of blood T cell repertoires in COVID-19. The wider study: The study drew acute and convalescent COVID-19 samples from the United States, Italy and Spain. The analysed material was cDNA or gDNA that came from T cells, B-cell-depleted T cells, or PBMCs.

The CDR3 has 15 amino acids. CDR1 WNHNN and CDR2 SYGVQD come from the germline V gene (reference sequence). The trim removed 3 bases at V and 7 bases at J, leaving 5 bases unmatched. In the study's own analysis: Estimation of nucleated cell counts relied on the amplification of reference gene primers. Sequencing used immunoSEQ multiplex PCR; TCRdb keeps in-frame clones, though not all of them. Clone size and V and J calls were adopted from that table, with D and trimming inferred from the DNA. The sample holds 36,000 or so clones, about nine tenths seen once. This receptor was taken from a human donor in a cohort sampled during active COVID-19. The chain uses TRBV10-1 and TRBJ2-1, with 11 nucleotides matching TRBD2. Specimen: peripheral blood. CDR3 nucleotide sequence: TGCGCCAGCAGTGAACTAGCTAGCGGGAGGAATGAGCAGTTCTTC. Amino acid sequence: CASSELASGRNEQFF.